Presented here are 13 T cell receptor beta chains from one specimen sequenced in a study of blood T cell repertoires in COVID-19. Produced via immunoSEQ multiplex PCR; TCRdb's table is partial and in-frame only. The data hold 140,000 to 150,000 clones, with roughly 76% observed a single time. The sequenced sample consisted of peripheral blood. The receptors were sampled from a human donor with acute or convalescent COVID-19. The donor label of this sample is uncertain.

This sequence joins TRBV2 and TRBJ2-7; D remains ambiguous. The CDR3 spans 12 residues. The V end was cut by 1 base, the J end by 4 bases, with 5 bases between. In germline, CDR1 is SNHLY, CDR2 FYNNEI. CDR3 amino acids: CASSEGRYEQYV. CDR3 DNA sequence: TGTGCCAGCAGTGAAGGGCGGTACGAGCAGTACGTC.

This sequence joins TRBV3-1 (or the pseudogene TRBV3-2) and TRBJ2-7; D possibly corresponds to TRBD1 (5 bases). The CDR3 totals 16 residues. In germline, CDR1 is LGHDT, CDR2 YNNKEL (reference sequence). Deletions cut 1 base from V and 3 bases from J, with 16 bases between. For the CDR3, the DNA is TGTGCCAGCAGCCAAGGTCGCAGGGCCAAGGGCTACGAGCAGTACTTC. Amino acids: CASSQGRRAKGYEQYF.

This chain uses TRBV5-4 with TRBJ1-6, with 9 bases fitting TRBD1. V lost 2 bases, J lost 13 bases, and 10 bases stayed unmatched. Germline lookup yields CDR1 SGHNT and CDR2 YYREEE (reference sequence). The CDR3 totals 15 residues. The CDR3 region is CASSFGPGQGGPLHF. In nucleotides, the CDR3 is TGTGCCAGCAGCTTTGGGCCGGGACAGGGCGGTCCCCTCCACTTT. Using reference TRBV5-4 and TRBJ1-6 for the parts outside the CDR3, the full variable domain is ETGVTQSPTHLIKTRGQQVTLRCSSQSGHNTVSWYQQALGQGPQFIFQYYREEENGRGNFPPRFSGLQFPNYSSELNVNALELDDSALYLCASSFGPGQGGPLHFGNGTRLTVT.

J is TRBJ1-4 and V is TRBV6-5, with 9 bases identical to TRBD1. Germline V gene sequence: CDR1 MNHEY, CDR2 SVGAGI. J gave up 8 bases and V 0 bases, and 4 bases lay outside the gene matches. The CDR3 runs 15 residues. The CDR3 is CASSYSDRGGEKLFF. The CDR3 nucleotides read TGTGCCAGCAGTTACTCGGACAGGGGAGGAGAAAAACTGTTTTTT.

The V gene is TRBV9, the J gene TRBJ1-5; TRBD1 might be the D (5 bases). The CDR3 covers 15 residues. Looked up from germline, CDR1 is SGDLS and CDR2 is YYNGEE. With 4 bases removed from V and 5 bases from J, the gap between germline ends came to 16 bases. The CDR3 sequence is CASSPGGRGDQPQHF. As DNA, the CDR3 is TGTGCCAGCAGCCCGGGGGGGAGAGGGGATCAGCCCCAGCATTTT.

The rearrangement joins TRBV23-1 to TRBJ2-5; 8 positions agree with TRBD2. TRBV23-1 is treated as an ORF (open reading frame) with a function not yet certain. The V and J ends lost 3 bases and 3 bases, in that order; junction bases with no gene match: 12. CDR3 length: 17 amino acids. The CDR3 nucleotides read TGCGCCAGCAGTCAGTACGGGACTAGAGGGGGGAAAGAGACCCAGTACTTC. Its protein is CASSQYGTRGGKETQYF.

The rearrangement uses TRBV5-1 and TRBJ1-6, with 9 bases lining up with TRBD1. CDR3 length: 18 residues. Germline V gene data show CDR1 as SGHRS and CDR2 as YFSETQ. J was trimmed by 2 bases and V by 4 bases; bases with no gene match: 10. CDR3 nucleotide sequence: TGCGCCAGCAGCGCGCCGGGACAGGGTTCGGCCTATAATTCACCCCTCCACTTT. Its translation: CASSAPGQGSAYNSPLHF. Drawing the rest from reference TRBV5-1 and TRBJ1-6, the complete variable domain is KAGVTQTPRYLIKTRGQQVTLSCSPISGHRSVSWYQQTPGQGLQFLFEYFSETQRNKGNFPGRFSGRQFSNSRSEMNVSTLELGDSALYLCASSAPGQGSAYNSPLHFGNGTRLTVT.

The chain joins TRBV11-2 to TRBJ2-7; D ambiguous. The CDR3 extends over 14 amino acids. Trimming shortened V by 4 bases and J by 1 base, and 11 bases separated the two germline ends. Germline V CDR1 and CDR2: SGHAT, FQNNGV. The CDR3 is CASSSRHSSYEQYF. The DNA of the CDR3 is TGTGCCAGCAGCTCAAGACACAGTTCCTACGAGCAGTACTTC. The full variable domain, completed using reference TRBV11-2 and TRBJ2-7, is EAGVAQSPRYKIIEKRQSVAFWCNPISGHATLYWYQQILGQGPKLLIQFQNNGVVDDSQLPKDRFSAERLKGVDSTLKIQPAKLEDSAVYLCASSSRHSSYEQYFGPGTRLTVT.

The chain links TRBV6-5 to TRBJ1-5; TRBD1 might be the D (6 bases). V lost 5 bases, J lost 0 bases, and 8 bases lay in between. The CDR3 is 14 amino acids. Germline assignment: CDR1 MNHEY and CDR2 SVGAGI. CDR3 sequence (DNA): TGTGCCAGCAGTACCAGGGGTAGCAATCAGCCCCAGCATTTT. Translating it yields CASSTRGSNQPQHF.

The rearrangement uses TRBV19 and TRBJ2-2; tentatively, D is TRBD1 (8 bases). Trimming stripped 6 bases from V and 5 bases from J, with 16 bases between. This CDR3 region has 15 residues. Germline CDR1 LNHDA, CDR2 SQIVND (reference sequence). The CDR3 region has the DNA TGTGCCAGTAGCAACAACAGGGGGGGGACCGGGGAGCTGTTTTTT. It encodes CASSNNRGGTGELFF.

To note about this clone: This sample includes further DNA sequences coding for the same CDR3. The rearrangement uses TRBV9 and TRBJ2-7, with 7 bases aligning to TRBD2. This CDR3 region has 14 residues. Trimming at V came to 0 bases and at J to 2 bases, leaving 2 bases not matched to a gene. The V gene's germline CDR1 is SGDLS and CDR2 YYNGEE. The CDR3 region is CASSVGGGTYEQYF. The CDR3 bases are TGTGCCAGCAGCGTAGGCGGGGGAACCTACGAGCAGTACTTC.

This clone was recorded once. V usage is TRBV6-5 and J usage is TRBJ2-7; D possibly corresponds to TRBD1 (7 bases). The CDR3 runs 14 residues. V was pared by 7 bases and J by 3 bases, with 16 bases between. Germline CDR1 MNHEY, CDR2 SVGAGI. The CDR3 sequence is CASKWTGGFYEQYV. CDR3 nucleotides: TGTGCCAGCAAATGGACAGGAGGGTTCTACGAGCAGTACGTC.

This rearrangement joins TRBV2 to TRBJ1-5; TRBD1 agrees at 7 bases. The CDR3 loop spans 14 amino acids. The germline gives CDR1 SNHLY, CDR2 FYNNEI. After removal of 3 bases from V and 5 bases from J, the junction contained 4 bases not matched to a gene. Here the CDR3 reads CASSDGRGYQPQHF. The CDR3 nucleotides are TGTGCCAGCAGTGATGGCAGGGGGTATCAGCCCCAGCATTTT.